The clone carrying this T cell receptor beta chain appeared once. Its antigen is currently unknown. TCRdb keeps only in-frame clones here, not all; method: immunoSEQ multiplex PCR. The sample carries around 94,000 clones, roughly 84% recorded once. This record comes from a study of T cell responses to AZD1222 COVID-19 vaccine. Study context: Second-dose recipients at about 4 or about 12 weeks were treated as one pooled group. Whole-study results and caveats: Seropositive AZD1222 recipients at baseline numbered only five to seven. White British donors predominated, females outnumbered males, and clonal diversity was possibly underestimated. Repertoires were obtained solely post-peak T cell response.

This CDR3 spans 15 amino acids. V was pared by 0 bases and J by 5 bases, with 14 bases between. Per germline, CDR1 SGHRS and CDR2 YFSETQ. This TCR came from an adult in good health. The genes are TRBV5-1 and TRBJ1-1; D perhaps matches TRBD1 (6 bases). This sample comprised peripheral blood, obtained on day 0 of AZD1222 vaccination. The CDR3 loop reads CASSLVAGRGTEAFF. Here the CDR3 DNA reads TGCGCCAGCAGCTTGGTAGCAGGGAGGGGGACTGAAGCTTTCTTT.